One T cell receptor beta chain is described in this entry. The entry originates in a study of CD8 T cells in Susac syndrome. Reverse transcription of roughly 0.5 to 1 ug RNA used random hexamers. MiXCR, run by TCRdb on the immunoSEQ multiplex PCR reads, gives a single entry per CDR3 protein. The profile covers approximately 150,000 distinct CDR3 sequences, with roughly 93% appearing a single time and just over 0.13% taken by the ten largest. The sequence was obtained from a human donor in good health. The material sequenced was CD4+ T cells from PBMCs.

CDR3 sequence reads: CASSLWGTGIGSEAFF. The CDR3 DNA follows: TGTGCCAGCAGCTTATGGGGGACAGGGATTGGGTCTGAAGCTTTCTTT. The chain recombines TRBV7-8 with TRBJ1-1, with 9 bases identical to TRBD1. CDR1 and CDR2 (germline): SGHVS, FQNEAQ. The CDR3 spans 16 residues. V was pared by 2 bases and J by 6 bases, with 10 bases of the junction left unmatched.